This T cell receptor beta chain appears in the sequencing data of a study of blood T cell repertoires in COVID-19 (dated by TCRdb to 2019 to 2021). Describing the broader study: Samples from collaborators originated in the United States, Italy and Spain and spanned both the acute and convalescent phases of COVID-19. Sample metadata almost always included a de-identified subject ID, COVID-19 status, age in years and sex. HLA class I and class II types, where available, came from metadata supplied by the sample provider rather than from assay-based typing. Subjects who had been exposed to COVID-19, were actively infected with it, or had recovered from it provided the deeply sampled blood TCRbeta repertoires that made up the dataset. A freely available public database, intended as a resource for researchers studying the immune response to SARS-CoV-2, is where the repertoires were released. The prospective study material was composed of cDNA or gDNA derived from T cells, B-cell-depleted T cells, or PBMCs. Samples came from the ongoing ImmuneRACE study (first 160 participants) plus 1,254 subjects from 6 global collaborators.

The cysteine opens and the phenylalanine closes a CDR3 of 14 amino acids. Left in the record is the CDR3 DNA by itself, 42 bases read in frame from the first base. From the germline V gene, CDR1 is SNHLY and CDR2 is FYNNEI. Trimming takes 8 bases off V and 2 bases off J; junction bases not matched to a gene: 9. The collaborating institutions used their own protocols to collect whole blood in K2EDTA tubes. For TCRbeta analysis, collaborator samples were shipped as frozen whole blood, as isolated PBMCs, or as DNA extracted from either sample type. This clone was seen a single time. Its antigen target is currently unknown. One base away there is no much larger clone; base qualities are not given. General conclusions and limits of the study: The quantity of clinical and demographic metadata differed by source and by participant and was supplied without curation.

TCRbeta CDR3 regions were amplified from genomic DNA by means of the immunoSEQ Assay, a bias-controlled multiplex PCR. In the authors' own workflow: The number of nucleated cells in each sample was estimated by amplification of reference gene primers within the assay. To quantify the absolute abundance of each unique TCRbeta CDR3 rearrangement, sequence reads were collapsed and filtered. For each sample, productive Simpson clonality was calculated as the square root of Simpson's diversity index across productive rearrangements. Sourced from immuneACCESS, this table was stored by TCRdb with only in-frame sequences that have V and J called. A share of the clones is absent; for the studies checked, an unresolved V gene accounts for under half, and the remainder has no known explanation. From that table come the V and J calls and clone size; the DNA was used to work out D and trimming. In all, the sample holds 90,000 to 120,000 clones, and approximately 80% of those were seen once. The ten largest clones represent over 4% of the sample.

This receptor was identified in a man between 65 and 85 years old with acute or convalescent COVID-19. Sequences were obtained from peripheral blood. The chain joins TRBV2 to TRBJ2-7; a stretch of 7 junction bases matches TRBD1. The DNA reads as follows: TGTGCCAGCGAGGGGACAGTCCTTCCCTACGAGCAGTACTTC. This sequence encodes CASEGTVLPYEQYF. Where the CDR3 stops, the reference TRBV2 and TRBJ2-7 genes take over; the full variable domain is EPEVTQTPSHQVTQMGQEVILRCVPISNHLYFYWYRQILGQKVEFLVSFYNNEISEKSEIFDDQFSVERPDGSNFTLKIRSTKLEDSAMYFCASEGTVLPYEQYFGPGTRLTVT.